This record covers a single TCR beta chain. Antigen: not known. The entry originates in a study of T cell responses to AZD1222 COVID-19 vaccine. This CDR3 comprises 15 residues. Per germline, CDR1 SGHRS and CDR2 YFSETQ. V lost 0 bases and J lost 2, with 11 bases in between. Assay used: immunoSEQ multiplex PCR; TCRdb lists only in-frame clones, some missing. Of roughly 180,000 clones listed, 90% to 95% are singletons. Whole-study results and caveats: Spike-specific TCR depth and breadth grew after two AZD1222 doses. Repertoire sampling happened only post peak T cell response.

This specimen was peripheral blood, taken 28 days after the second AZD1222 dose. The chain couples TRBV5-1 to TRBJ1-2, with D unclear. This clonotype was obtained from an adult who received the AZD1222 COVID-19 vaccine. CDR3 protein: CASSLVGGFNYGYTF. The CDR3 region has the DNA TGCGCCAGCAGCTTGGTAGGCGGTTTCAACTATGGCTACACCTTC.